Following are 10 T cell receptor beta chains from one sample sequenced in a study of regulatory T cells in long-lasting Graves disease. Investigators prepared the TCR beta libraries by applying iRepertoire HTBI primers and Arm-PCR of CDR3 regions. TCRdb re-called the multiplex PCR reads with MiXCR, one entry per CDR3 protein. The sample carries 300,000 to 350,000 distinct CDR3 sequences, around a fifth recorded once. The time point here: persistent/refractory GD, antithyroid drugs over 5 years with positive TRAb. Preparation of the TCR library used RNA extracted from PBMCs. The source was peripheral blood mononuclear cells (PBMCs), collected when the disease was refractory, from a patient treated with antithyroid drugs. Receptor source: a female donor with Graves disease.

The chain has TRBV6-1 and TRBJ2-7; 7 nucleotides line up with TRBD2. Germline V gene data show CDR1 as MNHNS and CDR2 as SASEGT. The J segment lost 4 bases and the V segment lost 6 bases, leaving 12 bases of the junction unmatched. The CDR3 is made up of 15 amino acids. In DNA, the CDR3 is TGTGCCAGCAGCTCCGGGGGGACCAGGCCGTACGAGCAGTACTTC. This translates into CASSSGGTRPYEQYF.

This clonotype has just a few counts. The chain joins TRBV7-9 to TRBJ1-2, with D hard to call. Germline loops: CDR1 SEHNR, CDR2 FQNEAQ (reference sequence). Trimming pared 6 bases from V and 0 bases from J, leaving 11 bases between. The CDR3 spans 14 residues. CDR3 sequence (DNA): TGTGCCAGCAGGGAGGACGGAACTAACTATGGCTACACCTTC. Amino acids: CASREDGTNYGYTF.

V usage is TRBV7-6 and J usage is TRBJ1-5; the D is unclear. The CDR3 is 16 amino acids. V was trimmed by 0 bases and J by 3 bases, leaving 12 bases between them. Germline V gene lookup returns CDR1 SGHVS and CDR2 FNYEAQ. CDR3 nucleotides: TGTGCCAGCAGCTTAGCTGGGCCGGGGATCAATCAGCCCCAGCATTTT. Protein: CASSLAGPGINQPQHF.

This clonotype was seen more than once but under ten times. This chain connects TRBV6-5 to TRBJ1-5; TRBD1 is a possible D gene (6 bases). The V gene lost 4 bases and the J gene lost 7 bases, with 14 bases spanning the gap. Germline V gene lookup returns CDR1 MNHEY and CDR2 SVGAGI. The CDR3 has 14 residues. As DNA, the CDR3 is TGTGCCAGCAGTTCACAGGACAGCAGGCAGCCCCAGCATTTT. Translating it yields CASSSQDSRQPQHF.

This clonotype was seen repeatedly, ten times or more. The rearrangement joins TRBV3-1 to TRBJ1-5; tentative D call: TRBD1 (6 bases). From germline, CDR1 is LGHDT and CDR2 YNNKEL (reference sequence). The V end was cut by 0 bases, the J end by 7 bases, with 10 bases between. The CDR3 extends over 14 amino acids. The CDR3 bases are TGTGCCAGCAGCCAAGACCGGGGGCGGCAGCCCCAGCATTTT. Its translation: CASSQDRGRQPQHF.

Details on this clonotype: This clone may be a read error of a much larger clone one base away. V is TRBV7-2 and J is TRBJ2-2, with TRBD2 matching 10 bases. Germline values: CDR1 SGHTA, CDR2 FQGNSA. The CDR3 consists of 15 residues. The CDR3: CASSILAGNAGELFF. The CDR3 bases are TGTGCCAGCAGCATACTAGCGGGGAACGCCGGGGAGCTGTTTTTT.

There are many counts of this clonotype. The rearrangement links TRBV11-2 to TRBJ2-5, with D unresolved. Germline CDR1 and CDR2: SGHAT and FQNNGV. The CDR3 is 16 residues long. The germline V and J ends were trimmed by 4 bases and 2 bases, with 17 bases remaining between them. In nucleotides, the CDR3 is TGTGCCAGCAGCTCCCGACTCGGAGACGGGCAAGAGACCCAGTACTTC. Its translation: CASSSRLGDGQETQYF. The full variable domain, in which reference TRBV11-2 and TRBJ2-5 provide the parts outside the CDR3, is EAGVAQSPRYKIIEKRQSVAFWCNPISGHATLYWYQQILGQGPKLLIQFQNNGVVDDSQLPKDRFSAERLKGVDSTLKIQPAKLEDSAVYLCASSSRLGDGQETQYFGPGTRLLVL.

In its sample, this clonotype was seen a few times. The chain combines TRBV18 with TRBJ1-4; weak D call: TRBD1 (5 bases). The CDR3 is made up of 15 amino acids. With 2 bases removed from V and 5 bases from J, the gap between germline ends came to 12 bases. The V gene's germline CDR1 is KGHSH and CDR2 LQKENI. The CDR3 reads CASSPTGRPNEKLFF. The CDR3 nucleotides read TGTGCCAGCTCACCAACGGGGCGCCCAAATGAAAAACTGTTTTTT. The variable domain in full, with the rest retrieved from reference TRBV18 and TRBJ1-4, is NAGVMQNPRHLVRRRGQEARLRCSPMKGHSHVYWYRQLPEEGLKFMVYLQKENIIDESGMPKERFSAEFPKEGPSILRIQQVVRGDSAAYFCASSPTGRPNEKLFFGSGTQLSVL.

This clonotype was detected ten times or more. V gene TRBV7-8 combines with J gene TRBJ1-5; no clear D. Germline CDR1 SGHVS, CDR2 FQNEAQ. V lost 1 base to trimming and J lost 3 bases, with 13 bases between them. The CDR3 totals 16 residues. The CDR3 spells CASSLDRFSPNQPQHF. In DNA form, the CDR3 reads TGTGCCAGCAGCTTAGACCGGTTTTCCCCCAATCAGCCCCAGCATTTT. The full variable domain, in which reference TRBV7-8 and TRBJ1-5 provide the parts outside the CDR3, is GAGVSQSPRYKVAKRGQDVALRCDPISGHVSLFWYQQALGQGPEFLTYFQNEAQLDKSGLPSDRFFAERPEGSVSTLKIQRTQQEDSAVYLCASSLDRFSPNQPQHFGDGTRLSIL.

Many counts were recorded for this clonotype. The chain combines TRBV18 with TRBJ1-2; unclear D gene. The CDR3 totals 13 residues. The germline V gene encodes CDR1 KGHSH and CDR2 LQKENI. The V end lost 0 bases, the J end lost 3 bases, and 5 bases lay between the germline ends. This chain's CDR3 is CASSPPGYYGYTF. The CDR3 DNA is TGTGCCAGCTCACCACCGGGGTACTATGGCTACACCTTC.